What follows is one T cell receptor (beta chain) and its context. Antigen specificity is unknown. The same CDR3 can be traced to other DNA sequences in this sample. Sort purity for all populations was recorded as exceeding 98%. The whole isolated RNA underwent reverse transcription, so sequencing captured expressed TCRB transcripts. Produced via immunoSEQ multiplex PCR; TCRdb's table is partial and in-frame only. The table includes around 710,000 clones, under 15% detected once. The CDR3 spans 15 residues. Looked up from germline, CDR1 is MNHEY and CDR2 is SVGAGI. The V and J ends lost 0 bases and 4 bases respectively, with 12 bases between them. This sample is part of a study of beta chain features in type 1 diabetes. Findings of the study overall: High TCR expression in some cells could lead to their over-representation in cDNA sequencing. For patients and controls alike, PCR might favor shorter templates to the same degree. All four CD4+ subsets from Type 1 diabetes patients carried moderately but significantly shorter TCRB CDR3s.

The specimen was naive CD4+ T cells from blood. This clonotype was obtained from a man aged 25-45 years with type 1 diabetes. The chain has TRBV6-5 and TRBJ2-5, with a possible D match to TRBD1 (6 bases). CDR3 sequence (DNA): TGTGCCAGCAGTTACTCGTCGGGCAGGGGAGAGACCCAGTACTTC. Translation gives CASSYSSGRGETQYF.